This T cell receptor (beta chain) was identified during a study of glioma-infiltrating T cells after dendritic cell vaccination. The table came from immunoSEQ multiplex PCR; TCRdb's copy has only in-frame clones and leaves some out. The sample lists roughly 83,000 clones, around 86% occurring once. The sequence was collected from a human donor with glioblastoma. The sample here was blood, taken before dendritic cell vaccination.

The CDR3 bases are TGTGCCAGCAGCGCCCCGGGACAGATTAAGAATGAGCAGTTCTTC. Amino acids: CASSAPGQIKNEQFF. The chain couples TRBV2 to TRBJ2-1; TRBD1 agrees at 7 bases. CDR3 length: 15 amino acids. J lost 7 bases, V lost 6 bases, and 12 bases had no gene match. Germline CDR1 reads SNHLY; CDR2 reads FYNNEI.